The 32 T cell receptor beta chains below come from one sample, sequenced in a study of cytomegalovirus exposure and HLA in healthy donors. The study ran its PCR with 60 Vbeta and 13 Jbeta primers. Profiling relied on immunoSEQ multiplex PCR, and the TCRdb table lists in-frame clones only, not all of them. The sample includes about 130,000 clones. The sequenced sample was PBMCs. The source of these receptors is a man aged 18 to 29 in good health and CMV-seronegative.

This chain connects TRBV7-9 to TRBJ2-7; 11 bases align to TRBD2. This CDR3 is 15 amino acids long. The junction had 5 bases not matched to a gene; V was cut back by 4 bases and J by 3 bases. Germline V gene lookup returns CDR1 SEHNR and CDR2 FQNEAQ (reference sequence). The CDR3 region is CASSSELAGDYEQYF. CDR3 coding DNA: TGTGCCAGCAGCTCTGAACTAGCGGGAGACTACGAGCAGTACTTC.

The V and J genes are TRBV15 and TRBJ2-6; possibly TRBD2 for D (5 bases). The CDR3 extends over 15 amino acids. Trimming pared 3 bases from V and 0 bases from J, leaving 6 bases between. Germline V CDR1 and CDR2: LNHNV, YYDKDF (reference sequence). The CDR3, as DNA: TGTGCCACCAGCAGCGGAGGCTCTGGGGCCAACGTCCTGACTTTC. Its protein is CATSSGGSGANVLTF.

The rearrangement joins TRBV28 to TRBJ2-7; possible D gene TRBD2, 5 bases. V was trimmed by 6 bases and J by 2 bases, leaving 8 bases between them. The V gene's germline CDR1 is MDHEN and CDR2 SYDVKM. This CDR3 comprises 12 residues. CDR3: CASRLGPYEQYF. CDR3 in DNA: TGTGCCAGCAGACTAGGTCCCTACGAGCAGTACTTC.

J is TRBJ2-7 and V is TRBV14; unclear D gene. CDR1 and CDR2 from the germline V gene are SGHDN and FVKESK. The germline V and J ends were trimmed by 4 bases and 2 bases, with 12 bases remaining between them. The CDR3 has 14 residues. CDR3 sequence: CASSLLNPPYEQYF. CDR3 coding DNA: TGTGCCAGCAGCCTTCTAAACCCGCCCTACGAGCAGTACTTC.

The chain uses TRBV5-1 and TRBJ1-2; 9 bases match TRBD1. This CDR3 comprises 18 residues. Germline CDR1 SGHRS, CDR2 YFSETQ. Trimming at V came to 3 bases and at J to 2 bases, leaving 14 bases not matched to a gene. CDR3 in amino acids: CASSSPGQGPAPNYGYTF. CDR3 in DNA: TGCGCCAGCAGCTCTCCGGGACAGGGTCCCGCACCGAACTATGGCTACACCTTC.

The J gene is TRBJ1-1, the V gene TRBV30; 7 bases fit TRBD1. The CDR3 extends over 14 amino acids. Trimming cost V 2 bases and J 5 bases; bases outside gene matches: 8. Looked up from germline, CDR1 is GTSNPN and CDR2 is SVGIG (reference sequence). CDR3 in amino acids: CAWSTGRDRTEAFF. The CDR3 DNA follows: TGTGCCTGGAGTACCGGCAGGGACAGAACTGAAGCTTTCTTT.

The CDR3 DNA follows: TGTGCCAGCAGCAAACGGGGAAAACCACAGAGGGCTTTCTTT. Protein: CASSKRGKPQRAFF. The gene calls are TRBV21-1 and TRBJ1-1. TRBV21-1 is deemed a pseudogene. The length of the CDR3 is 14 residues.

The V and J genes are TRBV11-3 and TRBJ2-1; 7 positions match TRBD2. The germline gives CDR1 SGHNT, CDR2 YENEEA. The J segment lost 5 bases and the V segment lost 1 base, leaving 8 bases of the junction unmatched. CDR3 length: 16 residues. CDR3 residues: CASSLAGGSPHNEQFF. The CDR3 bases are TGTGCCAGCAGCTTAGCTGGCGGGAGTCCCCACAATGAGCAGTTCTTC.

This chain uses TRBV18 with TRBJ1-1; maybe TRBD1 (5 bases). The V and J ends lost 0 bases and 11 bases respectively, with 13 bases between them. This CDR3 is 13 amino acids long. Germline CDR1 and CDR2: KGHSH and LQKENI. The CDR3 here is CASSPPRQGRAFF. DNA of the CDR3: TGTGCCAGCTCACCACCTCGGCAGGGAAGGGCTTTCTTT. Drawing the rest from reference TRBV18 and TRBJ1-1, the complete variable domain is NAGVMQNPRHLVRRRGQEARLRCSPMKGHSHVYWYRQLPEEGLKFMVYLQKENIIDESGMPKERFSAEFPKEGPSILRIQQVVRGDSAAYFCASSPPRQGRAFFGQGTRLTVV.

This sequence joins TRBV4-1 and TRBJ1-5; no clear D. Germline values: CDR1 MGHRA, CDR2 YSYEKL. The CDR3 extends over 15 amino acids. The V end lost 2 bases, the J end lost 5 bases, and 13 bases lay between the germline ends. CDR3 region: CASSQLGIGDQPQHF. The CDR3 nucleotides read TGCGCCAGCAGCCAATTGGGTATCGGGGATCAGCCCCAGCATTTT.

This sequence joins TRBV9 and TRBJ2-2; 7 positions agree with TRBD2. The CDR3 runs 19 residues. CDR1 is SGDLS and CDR2 is YYNGEE in the germline V gene. V trimming: 2 bases; J trimming: 7 bases; junction bases outside the gene matches: 20. The CDR3 sequence: CASSVGGSLSSGYRGELFF. The CDR3 DNA reads as TGTGCCAGCAGCGTTGGCGGCAGCCTTTCTAGCGGATATCGCGGGGAGCTGTTTTTT.

J is TRBJ2-6 and V is TRBV5-4, with D maybe TRBD1 (6 bases). The V end lost 6 bases, the J end lost 2 bases, and 12 bases lay between the germline ends. The germline V gene has CDR1 SGHNT and CDR2 YYREEE (reference sequence). The CDR3 length is 15 residues. CDR3 in amino acids: CASNAQGAGANVLTF. CDR3 bases: TGTGCCAGCAACGCACAGGGCGCTGGGGCCAACGTCCTGACTTTC. The whole variable domain, remainder taken from reference TRBV5-4 and TRBJ2-6, is ETGVTQSPTHLIKTRGQQVTLRCSSQSGHNTVSWYQQALGQGPQFIFQYYREEENGRGNFPPRFSGLQFPNYSSELNVNALELDDSALYLCASNAQGAGANVLTFGAGSRLTVL.

The chain combines TRBV7-3 with TRBJ2-7; TRBD2 matches 9 bases. CDR1 and CDR2 from the germline V gene are SGHTA and FQGTGA. The CDR3 runs to 15 residues. V shed 5 bases and J 6 bases; nucleotides not matched to a gene: 11. As DNA, the CDR3 is TGTGCCAGCAGCCCACTTGGGACTAGCTCTAGCGAGCAGTACTTC. Its translation: CASSPLGTSSSEQYF.

The CDR3 loop is CASSSERTGSSYEQYF. The CDR3 DNA reads as TGTGCCAGCAGTTCCGAACGGACAGGGAGCTCCTACGAGCAGTACTTC. The V and J genes are TRBV6-6 and TRBJ2-7; 8 nucleotides line up with TRBD1. The CDR3 runs 16 residues. Trimming cost V 4 bases and J 0 bases; bases outside gene matches: 8. Germline V gene lookup returns CDR1 MNHNY and CDR2 SVGAGI (reference sequence).

This chain connects TRBV11-1 to TRBJ2-7; 7 bases are a match to TRBD1. The germline gives CDR1 SGHAT, CDR2 FQDESV (reference sequence). The CDR3 contains 16 residues. The V gene end was trimmed by 0 bases and the J gene end by 0 bases; junction bases not matched to a gene: 5. CDR3 loop: CASSLARDSSSYEQYF. Here the CDR3 DNA reads TGTGCCAGCAGCTTAGCCCGGGACAGTAGCTCCTACGAGCAGTACTTC. Complete variable domain (other parts from reference TRBV11-1 and TRBJ2-7): EAEVAQSPRYKITEKSQAVAFWCDPISGHATLYWYRQILGQGPELLVQFQDESVVDDSQLPKDRFSAERLKGVDSTLKIQPAELGDSAMYLCASSLARDSSSYEQYFGPGTRLTVT.

The rearrangement joins TRBV28 to TRBJ1-5; D is undetermined. The germline gives CDR1 MDHEN, CDR2 SYDVKM. The CDR3 contains 12 residues. V was shortened by 6 bases and J by 7 bases, with 10 bases between the two germline ends. CDR3 sequence reads: CASSLRHQPQHF. The CDR3 nucleotides are TGTGCCAGCAGCCTTAGACACCAGCCCCAGCATTTT. The whole variable domain, remainder taken from reference TRBV28 and TRBJ1-5, is DVKVTQSSRYLVKRTGEKVFLECVQDMDHENMFWYRQDPGLGLRLIYFSYDVKMKEKGDIPEGYSVSREKKERFSLILESASTNQTSMYLCASSLRHQPQHFGDGTRLSIL.

The chain recombines TRBV7-3 with TRBJ2-5, with D possibly TRBD1 on 5 matching bases. Germline loops: CDR1 SGHTA, CDR2 FQGTGA. V lost 1 base and J lost 2, with 35 bases in between. The CDR3 spans 23 residues. CDR3 DNA sequence: TGTGCCAGCAGCTTAAGGTTTTCGCCCCGTGACAGTCCACGGTCCCCTATACAAGAGACCCAGTACTTC. It yields the protein CASSLRFSPRDSPRSPIQETQYF.

The rearrangement links TRBV6-1 to TRBJ1-1; D uncertain. This CDR3 comprises 12 residues. V was shortened by 4 bases and J by 7 bases, with 10 bases between the two germline ends. Germline CDR1 and CDR2: MNHNS and SASEGT. Here the CDR3 DNA reads TGTGCCAGCAGTGGGGAGTGGAGTGAAGCTTTCTTT. Translation gives CASSGEWSEAFF.

V gene TRBV11-2 combines with J gene TRBJ2-7; 7 bases map to TRBD2. The germline V gene encodes CDR1 SGHAT and CDR2 FQNNGV. Trimming at V came to 7 bases and at J to 6 bases, leaving 24 bases not matched to a gene. CDR3 length equals 18 residues. CDR3 sequence reads: CASIPLGGMYPVVGEQYF. CDR3 DNA: TGTGCCAGCATCCCCCTCGGGGGGATGTACCCCGTCGTGGGCGAGCAGTACTTC.

The rearrangement uses TRBV4-1 and TRBJ2-5, with a tentative D call TRBD1 (5 bases). The CDR3 sequence is 17 residues long. Germline lookup yields CDR1 MGHRA and CDR2 YSYEKL. The V end was cut by 4 bases, the J end by 3 bases, with 21 bases between. CDR3 nucleotide sequence: TGCGCCAGCAGCCTTTCATCGCTAGGGGCCCGTAAAGAGACCCAGTACTTC. It translates to CASSLSSLGARKETQYF.

V is TRBV7-8 and J is TRBJ2-1; D unresolved. CDR1 is SGHVS, CDR2 FQNEAQ, per germline. The CDR3 is made up of 17 amino acids. V was clipped by 5 bases and J by 1 base, with 18 bases between them. CDR3 amino acids: CASSPPIIRSSYNEQFF. CDR3 nucleotide sequence: TGTGCCAGCAGCCCACCCATCATAAGGAGTTCCTACAATGAGCAGTTCTTC.

The chain is built from TRBV21-1 and TRBJ1-2. TRBV21-1 is shown as a pseudogene. The CDR3 has 17 amino acids. The DNA for the CDR3 is TGTGCCAGCAGCAAAGCGGGGACTGCTCTTATAAACTATGGCTACACCTTC. Its protein is CASSKAGTALINYGYTF.

The chain carries TRBV19 and TRBJ1-5; 8 bases align to TRBD1. Germline lookup yields CDR1 LNHDA and CDR2 SQIVND (reference sequence). This CDR3 has 15 residues. V dropped 4 bases and J dropped 8; count of bases not matched to a gene: 10. CDR3 nucleotide sequence: TGTGCCAGTAGTACGCAGGGGGCTAAAAGGGAGCCCCAGCATTTT. Translating gives CASSTQGAKREPQHF.

The gene calls are TRBV6-6 and TRBJ2-3; a weak D match, TRBD1 (5 bases). The germline V gene encodes CDR1 MNHNY and CDR2 SVGAGI (reference sequence). Trimming took off 6 bases at V and 5 bases at J, with 9 bases between the two ends. The CDR3 covers 12 residues. The CDR3 region has the DNA TGTGCCAGCAGGCTAGGGGTAGATACGCAGTATTTT. This encodes CASRLGVDTQYF.

V and J are TRBV4-3 and TRBJ1-3; TRBD1 aligns across 7 bases. V shed 11 bases, J shed 2 bases, and the junction held 9 bases outside the gene matches. Germline V gene sequence: CDR1 LGHNA, CDR2 YSLEER. CDR3 size: 14 residues. Here the CDR3 reads CALRGGHAGNTIYF. For the CDR3, the DNA is TGCGCCCTGAGAGGGGGCCACGCTGGAAACACCATATATTTT.

This chain links TRBV18 with TRBJ1-5; the D gene is possibly TRBD1 (6 bases). The CDR3 is made up of 15 amino acids. Germline V gene lookup returns CDR1 KGHSH and CDR2 LQKENI. V shed 3 bases and J shed 0 bases, with 9 bases lying between them. This CDR3 reads CASSPGQSSNQPQHF. The CDR3 region has the DNA TGTGCCAGCTCACCCGGACAGTCTAGCAATCAGCCCCAGCATTTT.

This chain joins TRBV7-9 and TRBJ1-5; D ambiguous. V gave up 5 bases and J gave up 5 bases, with 13 bases separating them. The CDR3 runs 14 residues. Germline V gene lookup returns CDR1 SEHNR and CDR2 FQNEAQ (reference sequence). CDR3 nucleotide sequence: TGTGCCAGCAGCCCTGCGGGAGACCATCAGCCCCAGCATTTT. Amino acid sequence: CASSPAGDHQPQHF.

The chain joins TRBV18 to TRBJ1-5, with D maybe TRBD1 (5 bases). The CDR3 totals 15 residues. Trimming pared 3 bases from V and 3 bases from J, leaving 12 bases between. The germline gives CDR1 KGHSH, CDR2 LQKENI. The CDR3 sequence: CASSPPRQYNQPQHF. The CDR3 DNA follows: TGTGCCAGCTCACCTCCGAGACAGTACAATCAGCCCCAGCATTTT.

V is TRBV18 and J is TRBJ2-1; D is perhaps TRBD2 (5 bases). This CDR3 has 16 amino acids. V lost 3 bases, J lost 0 bases, and 12 bases lay in between. Germline V gene data show CDR1 as KGHSH and CDR2 as LQKENI. This CDR3 reads CASSPRAQSSYNEQFF. Here the CDR3 DNA reads TGTGCCAGCTCACCGCGGGCCCAGAGCTCCTACAATGAGCAGTTCTTC.

V usage is TRBV11-1 and J usage is TRBJ2-7, with D maybe TRBD1 (6 bases). Germline values: CDR1 SGHAT, CDR2 FQDESV (reference sequence). Trimming left V 2 bases short and J 1 base short, with 9 bases between. CDR3 length: 14 residues. This CDR3 is CASSLTGPSYEQYF. The CDR3 DNA reads as TGTGCCAGCAGCTTAACAGGGCCTTCCTACGAGCAGTACTTC.

This chain connects TRBV13 to TRBJ1-2; 8 positions match TRBD1. The length of the CDR3 is 15 residues. Losses at the gene ends were 4 bases for V and 10 bases for J; bases not matched to a gene: 14. The germline V gene has CDR1 PRHDT and CDR2 FYEKMQ (reference sequence). The CDR3 here is CASSSNLDRERAYTF. The CDR3 DNA follows: TGTGCCAGCAGCTCCAATTTGGACAGGGAGAGGGCCTACACCTTC.

The chain combines TRBV29-1 with TRBJ2-7; 7 bases are a match to TRBD1. The CDR3 is 13 amino acids. V dropped 6 bases and J dropped 0; count of bases not matched to a gene: 5. Germline CDR1 is SQVTM and CDR2 is ANQGSEA. The CDR3 DNA follows: TGCAGCGTCTACAGGGGAAGCTCCTACGAGCAGTACTTC. Translated, it gives CSVYRGSSYEQYF.